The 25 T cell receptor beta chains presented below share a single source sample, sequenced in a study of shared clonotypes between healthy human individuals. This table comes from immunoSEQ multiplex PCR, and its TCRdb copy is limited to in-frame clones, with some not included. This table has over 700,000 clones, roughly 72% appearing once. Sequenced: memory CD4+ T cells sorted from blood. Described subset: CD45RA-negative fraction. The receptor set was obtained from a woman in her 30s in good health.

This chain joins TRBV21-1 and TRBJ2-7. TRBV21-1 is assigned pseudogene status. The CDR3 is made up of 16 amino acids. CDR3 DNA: TGTGCCAGCAGCAAAGTGGGCGGCGTCCGCCACTACGAGCAGTACTTC. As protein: CASSKVGGVRHYEQYF.

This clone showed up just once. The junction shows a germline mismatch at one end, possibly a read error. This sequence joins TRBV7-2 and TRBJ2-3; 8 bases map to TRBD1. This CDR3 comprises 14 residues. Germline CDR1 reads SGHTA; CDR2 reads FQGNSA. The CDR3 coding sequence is TGTGCCAGCAGCGTCCAGGGGGCGGAGGATAGGCAGTATTTT. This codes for CASSVQGAEDRQYF. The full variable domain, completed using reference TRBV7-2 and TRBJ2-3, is GAGVSQSPSNKVTEKGKDVELRCDPISGHTALYWYRQSLGQGLEFLIYFQGNSAPDKSGLPSDRFSAERTGGSVSTLTIQRTQQEDSAVYLCASSVQGAEDRQYFGPGTRLTVL.

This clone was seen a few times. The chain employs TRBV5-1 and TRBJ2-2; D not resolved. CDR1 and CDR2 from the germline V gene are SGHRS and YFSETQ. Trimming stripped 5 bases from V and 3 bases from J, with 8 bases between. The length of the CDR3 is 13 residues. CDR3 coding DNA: TGCGCCAGCAGGTGGGGTGACACCGGGGAGCTGTTTTTT. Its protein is CASRWGDTGELFF.

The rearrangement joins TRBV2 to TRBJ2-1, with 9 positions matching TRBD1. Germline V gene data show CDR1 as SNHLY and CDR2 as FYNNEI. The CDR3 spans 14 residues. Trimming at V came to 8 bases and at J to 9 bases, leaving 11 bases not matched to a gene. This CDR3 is CASRLGQGIGEQFF. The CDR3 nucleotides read TGTGCCAGCCGATTGGGACAGGGAATAGGTGAGCAGTTCTTC.

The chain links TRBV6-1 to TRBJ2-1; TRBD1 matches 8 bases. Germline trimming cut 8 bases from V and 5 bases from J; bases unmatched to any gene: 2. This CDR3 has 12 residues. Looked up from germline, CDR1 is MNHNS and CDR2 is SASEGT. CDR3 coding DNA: TGTGCCAGCCTGGACAGGGACAATGAGCAGTTCTTC. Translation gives CASLDRDNEQFF.

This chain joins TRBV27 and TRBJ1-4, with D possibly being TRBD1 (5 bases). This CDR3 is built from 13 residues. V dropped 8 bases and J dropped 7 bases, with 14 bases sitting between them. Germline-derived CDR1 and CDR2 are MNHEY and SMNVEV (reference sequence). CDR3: CASGTNGGEKLFF. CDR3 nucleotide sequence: TGTGCCAGCGGGACGAACGGGGGTGAAAAACTGTTTTTT.

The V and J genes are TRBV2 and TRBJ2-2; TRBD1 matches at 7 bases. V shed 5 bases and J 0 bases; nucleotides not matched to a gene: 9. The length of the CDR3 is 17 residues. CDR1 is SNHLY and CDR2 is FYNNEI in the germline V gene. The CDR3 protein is CASSPILGTANTGELFF. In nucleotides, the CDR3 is TGTGCCAGCAGTCCTATACTCGGGACAGCGAACACCGGGGAGCTGTTTTTT.

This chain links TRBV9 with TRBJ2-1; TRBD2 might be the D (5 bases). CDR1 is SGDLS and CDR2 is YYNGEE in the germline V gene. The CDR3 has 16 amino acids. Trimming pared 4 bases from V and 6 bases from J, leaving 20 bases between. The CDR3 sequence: CASSRSSGQYSNEQFF. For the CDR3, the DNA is TGTGCCAGCAGCCGATCGAGCGGCCAGTATTCCAATGAGCAGTTCTTC.

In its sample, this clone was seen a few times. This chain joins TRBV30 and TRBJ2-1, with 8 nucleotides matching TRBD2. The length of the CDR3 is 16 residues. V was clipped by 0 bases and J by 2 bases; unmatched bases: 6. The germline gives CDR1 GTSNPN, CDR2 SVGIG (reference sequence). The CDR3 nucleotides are TGTGCCTGGAGTGTAGGGACTAGTTCCCCCTACAATGAGCAGTTCTTC. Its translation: CAWSVGTSSPYNEQFF.

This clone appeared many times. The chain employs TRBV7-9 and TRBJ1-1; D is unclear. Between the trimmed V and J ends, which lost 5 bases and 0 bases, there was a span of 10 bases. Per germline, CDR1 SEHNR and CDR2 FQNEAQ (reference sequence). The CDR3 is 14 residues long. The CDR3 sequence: CASSQTQMNTEAFF. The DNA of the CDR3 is TGTGCCAGCAGCCAAACACAGATGAACACTGAAGCTTTCTTT.

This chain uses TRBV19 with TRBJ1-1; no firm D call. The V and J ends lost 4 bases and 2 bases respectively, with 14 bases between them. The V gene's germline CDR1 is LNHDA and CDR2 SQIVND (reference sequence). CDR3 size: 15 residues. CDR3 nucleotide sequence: TGTGCCAGTAGTACCTCACAGCGGATTAACACTGAAGCTTTCTTT. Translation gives CASSTSQRINTEAFF.

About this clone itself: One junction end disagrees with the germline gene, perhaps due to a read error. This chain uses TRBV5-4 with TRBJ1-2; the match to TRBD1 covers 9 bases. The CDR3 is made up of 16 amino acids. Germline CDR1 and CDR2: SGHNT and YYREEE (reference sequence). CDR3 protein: CASSQEGTGFNYGYTF. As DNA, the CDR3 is TGCGCCAGCAGCCAAGAGGGGACAGGGTTTAACTATGGCTACACCTTC.

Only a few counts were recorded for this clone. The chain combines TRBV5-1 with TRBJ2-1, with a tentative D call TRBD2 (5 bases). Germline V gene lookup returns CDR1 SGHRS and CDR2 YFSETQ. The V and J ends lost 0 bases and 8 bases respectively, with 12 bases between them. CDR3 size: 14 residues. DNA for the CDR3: TGCGCCAGCAGCTTGGCCGACTATTTCCATGAGCAGTTCTTC. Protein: CASSLADYFHEQFF. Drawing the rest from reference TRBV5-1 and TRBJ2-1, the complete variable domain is KAGVTQTPRYLIKTRGQQVTLSCSPISGHRSVSWYQQTPGQGLQFLFEYFSETQRNKGNFPGRFSGRQFSNSRSEMNVSTLELGDSALYLCASSLADYFHEQFFGPGTRLTVL.

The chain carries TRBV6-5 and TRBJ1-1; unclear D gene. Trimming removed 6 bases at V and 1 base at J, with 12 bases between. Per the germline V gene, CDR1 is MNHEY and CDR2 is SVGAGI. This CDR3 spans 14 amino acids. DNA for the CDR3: TGTGCCAGCAGCCGAGGAAGTGGGAACACTGAAGCTTTCTTT. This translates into CASSRGSGNTEAFF.

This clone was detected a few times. CDR3 DNA sequence: TGTGCCAGCAGCTCCTTGGACAGTAGTGGCTACACCTTC. Translated: CASSSLDSSGYTF. V and J are TRBV5-6 and TRBJ1-2; perhaps TRBD1 as D (6 bases). Looked up from germline, CDR1 is SGHDT and CDR2 is YYEEEE. Trimming removed 3 bases at V and 7 bases at J, with 13 bases between. The length of the CDR3 is 13 residues.

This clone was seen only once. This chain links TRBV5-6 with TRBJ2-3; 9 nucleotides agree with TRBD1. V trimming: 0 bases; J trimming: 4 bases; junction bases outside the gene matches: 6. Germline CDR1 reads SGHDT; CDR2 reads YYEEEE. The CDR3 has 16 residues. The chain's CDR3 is CASSLVATGGSDTQYF. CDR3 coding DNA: TGTGCCAGCAGCTTGGTCGCGACAGGGGGGTCAGATACGCAGTATTTT.

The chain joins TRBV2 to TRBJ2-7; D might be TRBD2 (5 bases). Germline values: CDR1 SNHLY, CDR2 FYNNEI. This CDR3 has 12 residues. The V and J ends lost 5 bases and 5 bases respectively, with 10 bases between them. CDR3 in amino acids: CASSPTTHEQYF. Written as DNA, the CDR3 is TGTGCCAGCAGTCCGACTACCCACGAGCAGTACTTC.

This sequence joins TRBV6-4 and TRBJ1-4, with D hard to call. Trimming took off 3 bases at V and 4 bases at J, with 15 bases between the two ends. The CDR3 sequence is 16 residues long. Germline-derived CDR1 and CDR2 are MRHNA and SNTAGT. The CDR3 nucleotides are TGTGCCAGCAGTGAGCCTTGTATCACTTTTAATGAAAAACTGTTTTTT. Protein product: CASSEPCITFNEKLFF.

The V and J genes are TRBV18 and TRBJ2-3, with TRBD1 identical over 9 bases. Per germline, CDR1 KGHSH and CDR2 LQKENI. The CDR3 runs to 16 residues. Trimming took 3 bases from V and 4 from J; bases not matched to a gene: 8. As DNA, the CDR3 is TGTGCCAGCTCACCTCCGACAGGGGGTGGACCAGATACGCAGTATTTT. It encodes CASSPPTGGGPDTQYF.

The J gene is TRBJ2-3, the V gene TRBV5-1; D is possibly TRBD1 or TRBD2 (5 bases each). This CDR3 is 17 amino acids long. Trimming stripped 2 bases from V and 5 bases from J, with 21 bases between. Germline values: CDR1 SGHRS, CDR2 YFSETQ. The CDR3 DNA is TGCGCCAGCAGCTTCAGTGGGGGACCCTTTTACGGAGATACGCAGTATTTT. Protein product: CASSFSGGPFYGDTQYF.

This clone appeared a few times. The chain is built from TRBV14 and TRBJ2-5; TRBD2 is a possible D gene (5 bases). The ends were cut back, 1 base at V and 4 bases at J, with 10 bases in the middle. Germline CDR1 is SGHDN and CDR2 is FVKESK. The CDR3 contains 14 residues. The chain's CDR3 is CASSQVNAGETQYF. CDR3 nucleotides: TGTGCCAGCAGCCAAGTTAATGCGGGAGAGACCCAGTACTTC.

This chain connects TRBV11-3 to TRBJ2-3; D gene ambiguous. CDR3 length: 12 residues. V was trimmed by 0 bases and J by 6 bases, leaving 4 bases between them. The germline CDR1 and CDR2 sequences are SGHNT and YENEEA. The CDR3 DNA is TGTGCCAGCAGCTTAGATCCGGATACGCAGTATTTT. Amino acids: CASSLDPDTQYF. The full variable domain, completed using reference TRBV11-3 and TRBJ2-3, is EAGVVQSPRYKIIEKKQPVAFWCNPISGHNTLYWYLQNLGQGPELLIRYENEEAVDDSQLPKDRFSAERLKGVDSTLKIQPAELGDSAVYLCASSLDPDTQYFGPGTRLTVL.

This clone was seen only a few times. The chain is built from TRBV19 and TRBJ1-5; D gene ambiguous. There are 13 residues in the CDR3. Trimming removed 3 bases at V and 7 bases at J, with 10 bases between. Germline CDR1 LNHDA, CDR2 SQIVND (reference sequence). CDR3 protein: CASSIWVRQPQHF. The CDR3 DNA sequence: TGTGCCAGTAGTATTTGGGTGAGGCAGCCCCAGCATTTT.

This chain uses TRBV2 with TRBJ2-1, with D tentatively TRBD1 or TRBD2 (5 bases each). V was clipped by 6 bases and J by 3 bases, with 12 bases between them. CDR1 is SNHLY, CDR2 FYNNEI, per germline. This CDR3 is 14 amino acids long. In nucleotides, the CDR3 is TGTGCCAGCAGCCTCGGGACGGACTACAATGAGCAGTTCTTC. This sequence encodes CASSLGTDYNEQFF.

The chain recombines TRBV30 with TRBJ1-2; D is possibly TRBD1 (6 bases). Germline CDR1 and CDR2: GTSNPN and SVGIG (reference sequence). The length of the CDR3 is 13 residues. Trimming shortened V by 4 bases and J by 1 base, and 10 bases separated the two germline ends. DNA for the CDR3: TGTGCCTGGAAAACAGGGCTTAACTATGGCTACACCTTC. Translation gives CAWKTGLNYGYTF. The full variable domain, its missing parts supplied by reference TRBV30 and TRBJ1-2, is SQTIHQWPATLVQPVGSPLSLECTVEGTSNPNLYWYRQAAGRGLQLLFYSVGIGQISSEVPQNLSASRPQDRQFILSSKKLLLSDSGFYLCAWKTGLNYGYTFGSGTRLTVV.